Here is one T cell receptor (beta chain) with its context. These data belong to a study of T cell changes during pregnancy in multiple sclerosis. Clones were sequenced by immunoSEQ multiplex PCR, and TCRdb holds only the in-frame ones, with some missing. The data hold 48,000 or so clones, with over 85% observed a single time. Trimming pared 1 base from V and 2 bases from J, leaving 11 bases between. The germline V gene encodes CDR1 GTSNPN and CDR2 SVGIG (reference sequence). This CDR3 has 15 amino acids. The source material was CD4+ T cells from peripheral blood mononuclear cells, sampled in the first trimester of pregnancy. The source is a female donor with multiple sclerosis, enrolled in a pregnancy study. The rearrangement joins TRBV30 to TRBJ1-4; D ambiguous. The CDR3 sequence is CAWSDSPGTNEKLFF. CDR3 DNA sequence: TGTGCCTGGAGTGACTCGCCAGGCACTAATGAAAAACTGTTTTTT.